A single sample gave rise to the 18 T cell receptor beta chains below, sequenced in a study of T cells in Graves' hyperthyroidism and ophthalmopathy. Researchers took RNA transcripts and amplified the TCR beta CDR3 regions from them. HTBI primers were used for first-round RT-PCR of the TCR CDR3. TCRdb ran MiXCR on the multiplex PCR reads and lists one entry per CDR3 protein. The sample has a few hundred thousand distinct CDR3 sequences; more than 15% are singletons. The source material was blood. Source of these receptors: a woman aged 30 to 39 with Graves' hyperthyroidism.

The chain uses TRBV7-9 and TRBJ2-1, with TRBD1 identical over 7 bases. The CDR3 is 13 amino acids. The germline gives CDR1 SEHNR, CDR2 FQNEAQ (reference sequence). V lost 3 bases to trimming and J lost 8 bases; unmatched junction nucleotides: 4. Here the CDR3 reads CASSFSTGHEQFF. In DNA form, the CDR3 reads TGTGCCAGCAGCTTTTCGACAGGGCATGAGCAGTTCTTC.

This clonotype was detected ten times or more. J is TRBJ2-5 and V is TRBV7-8, with a weak D call TRBD1 (6 bases). The V and J ends lost 2 bases and 5 bases respectively, with 12 bases between them. The germline gives CDR1 SGHVS, CDR2 FQNEAQ. The CDR3 runs 14 residues. The CDR3 DNA follows: TGTGCCAGCAGCTTAAAAGGACAGCTGGAGACCCAGTACTTC. It yields the protein CASSLKGQLETQYF.

This clonotype was seen ten or more times. V gene TRBV2 combines with J gene TRBJ2-7; 11 bases agree with TRBD1. The CDR3 spans 14 residues. The junction had 4 bases not matched to a gene; V was cut back by 4 bases and J by 5 bases. Germline CDR1 reads SNHLY; CDR2 reads FYNNEI. The CDR3 region has the DNA TGTGCCAGCAGTGGGACAGGGGGCGGAGACGAGCAGTACTTC. Protein sequence: CASSGTGGGDEQYF.

This clonotype showed up many times. V is TRBV5-1 and J is TRBJ2-7; TRBD1 aligns across 8 bases. This CDR3 region has 16 residues. The ends lost 4 bases at V and 2 bases at J; junction bases unmatched: 11. CDR1 is SGHRS, CDR2 YFSETQ, per germline. The CDR3 coding sequence is TGCGCCAGCAGCCAACTCCGGGACAGGATCACCTACGAGCAGTACTTC. It encodes CASSQLRDRITYEQYF.

This clonotype came up many times. The chain uses TRBV5-8 and TRBJ2-1, with 7 bases aligning to TRBD1. J lost 5 bases, V lost 8 bases, and 7 bases had no gene match. The germline gives CDR1 SGHTS, CDR2 YDEGEE. The CDR3 is 13 residues long. The CDR3, as DNA: TGTGCCAGTAGCCGGGACAGCGACAATGAGCAGTTCTTC. Translated, it gives CASSRDSDNEQFF. Based on the CDR3 plus reference TRBV5-8 and TRBJ2-1, the full variable domain is EAGVTQSPTHLIKTRGQQATLRCSPISGHTSVYWYQQALGLGLQFLLWYDEGEERNRGNFPPRFSGRQFPNYSSELNVNALELEDSALYLCASSRDSDNEQFFGPGTRLTVL.

This sequence joins TRBV4-2 and TRBJ2-5; D ambiguous. This CDR3 has 16 amino acids. CDR1 LGHNA and CDR2 YNFKEQ come from the germline V gene. V was trimmed by 0 bases and J by 5 bases, leaving 16 bases between them. CDR3: CASSQELGPSEETQYF. CDR3 nucleotide sequence: TGTGCCAGCAGCCAAGAGCTCGGGCCGTCTGAGGAGACCCAGTACTTC.

This clonotype was seen ten or more times. The V call is TRBV27, the J call TRBJ2-1, with a possible D match to TRBD1 (8 bases). The length of the CDR3 is 16 residues. The V and J ends lost 6 bases and 4 bases respectively, with 19 bases between them. Germline CDR1 MNHEY, CDR2 SMNVEV (reference sequence). The CDR3 region has the DNA TGTGCCAGCAGGGGGGCAGCGGGACAGGTGTACAATGAGCAGTTCTTC. Amino acid sequence: CASRGAAGQVYNEQFF.

This clonotype was counted many times. V is TRBV30 and J is TRBJ2-2, with D hard to call. Germline CDR1 and CDR2: GTSNPN and SVGIG (reference sequence). V dropped 2 bases and J dropped 6 bases, with 4 bases sitting between them. The CDR3 is 11 amino acids. CDR3 DNA: TGTGCCTGGAGTCGTTCCGGGGAGCTGTTTTTT. It is translated as CAWSRSGELFF.

The V and J genes are TRBV7-2 and TRBJ1-3; D ambiguous. The CDR3 runs to 16 residues. Germline V lookup: CDR1 SGHTA, CDR2 FQGNSA. Trimming removed 1 base from V and 0 bases from J, with 10 bases in between. The CDR3: CASSLDTTSSGNTIYF. CDR3 coding DNA: TGTGCCAGCAGCTTAGACACTACTAGCTCTGGAAACACCATATATTTT. Based on the CDR3 plus reference TRBV7-2 and TRBJ1-3, the full variable domain is GAGVSQSPSNKVTEKGKDVELRCDPISGHTALYWYRQSLGQGLEFLIYFQGNSAPDKSGLPSDRFSAERTGGSVSTLTIQRTQQEDSAVYLCASSLDTTSSGNTIYFGEGSWLTVV.

This rearrangement joins TRBV7-2 to TRBJ2-7; D unclear. The germline gives CDR1 SGHTA, CDR2 FQGNSA. The CDR3 runs to 14 residues. V lost 5 bases to trimming and J lost 4 bases, with 15 bases between them. The CDR3, as DNA: TGTGCCAGCAGCCTCTCAAGAGACAAATACGAGCAGTACTTC. It yields the protein CASSLSRDKYEQYF.

The chain has TRBV18 and TRBJ2-7; unclear D gene. The CDR3 totals 17 residues. V shed 3 bases and J shed 0 bases, with 18 bases lying between them. CDR1 and CDR2 from the germline V gene are KGHSH and LQKENI. CDR3 region: CASSPEQEGLFSYEQYF. CDR3 bases: TGTGCCAGCTCACCCGAGCAGGAAGGCTTATTCTCCTACGAGCAGTACTTC.

CDR3 bases: TGTGCCAGCAGCTTAACAGGCGGGGGTAGCGGGAGTGAGGATACGCAGTATTTT. This translates into CASSLTGGGSGSEDTQYF. This rearrangement joins TRBV7-3 to TRBJ2-3, with 9 bases identical to TRBD2. Germline-derived CDR1 and CDR2 are SGHTA and FQGTGA. The junction had 13 bases not matched to a gene; V was cut back by 0 bases and J by 6 bases. The CDR3 contains 18 residues.

In its sample, this clonotype was seen many times. The chain is built from TRBV6-1 and TRBJ2-7; 7 bases are a match to TRBD1. With V trimmed by 8 bases and J by 3 bases, 4 bases remained unmatched. CDR3 length equals 12 residues. Germline V CDR1 and CDR2: MNHNS, SASEGT. The DNA for the CDR3 is TGTGCCAGCGGGACAGCCTACTACGAGCAGTACTTC. Amino acids: CASGTAYYEQYF.

This clonotype appeared many times. The chain links TRBV5-6 to TRBJ1-2, with 7 bases lining up with TRBD1. Germline lookup yields CDR1 SGHDT and CDR2 YYEEEE. CDR3 length: 18 amino acids. With V trimmed by 4 bases and J by 1 base, 16 bases remained unmatched. The CDR3 coding sequence is TGTGCCAGCAGCAAAACTGACAGGGCATCCCGCATTAACTATGGCTACACCTTC. Its protein product is CASSKTDRASRINYGYTF.

A few counts support this clonotype. This rearrangement joins TRBV7-9 to TRBJ2-3; 10 bases are a match to TRBD1. Germline trimming cut 2 bases from V and 3 bases from J; bases unmatched to any gene: 5. CDR1 is SEHNR and CDR2 is FQNEAQ in the germline V gene (reference sequence). The CDR3 spans 16 residues. The CDR3 bases are TGTGCCAGCAGCTTAAACCGGGACAGGGGTACAGATACGCAGTATTTT. Translated: CASSLNRDRGTDTQYF.

This clonotype was seen repeatedly, ten times or more. This rearrangement joins TRBV11-2 to TRBJ2-7; 13 bases fit TRBD2. Germline assignment: CDR1 SGHAT and CDR2 FQNNGV. The ends lost 2 bases at V and 5 bases at J; junction bases unmatched: 6. This CDR3 contains 16 residues. CDR3 sequence: CASSLPGLAGDNEQYF. DNA for the CDR3: TGTGCCAGCAGCTTACCAGGACTAGCGGGAGACAACGAGCAGTACTTC.

This clonotype occurred many times. The chain is built from TRBV28 and TRBJ2-7, with D tentatively TRBD1 (5 bases). V gave up 9 bases and J gave up 6 bases, with 21 bases separating them. Looked up from germline, CDR1 is MDHEN and CDR2 is SYDVKM. The CDR3 extends over 14 amino acids. The chain's CDR3 is CASADNGYAIEQYF. The CDR3 coding sequence is TGTGCCAGTGCGGACAATGGATACGCTATCGAGCAGTACTTC.

This clonotype was found many times. V usage is TRBV28 and J usage is TRBJ1-5; maybe TRBD1 (5 bases). CDR1 and CDR2 (germline): MDHEN, SYDVKM. The CDR3 is 16 residues long. V lost 4 bases to trimming and J lost 4 bases, with 17 bases between them. CDR3 coding DNA: TGTGCCAGCAGTTACACAGGAAGGGGTGGTAATCAGCCCCAGCATTTT. This sequence encodes CASSYTGRGGNQPQHF.